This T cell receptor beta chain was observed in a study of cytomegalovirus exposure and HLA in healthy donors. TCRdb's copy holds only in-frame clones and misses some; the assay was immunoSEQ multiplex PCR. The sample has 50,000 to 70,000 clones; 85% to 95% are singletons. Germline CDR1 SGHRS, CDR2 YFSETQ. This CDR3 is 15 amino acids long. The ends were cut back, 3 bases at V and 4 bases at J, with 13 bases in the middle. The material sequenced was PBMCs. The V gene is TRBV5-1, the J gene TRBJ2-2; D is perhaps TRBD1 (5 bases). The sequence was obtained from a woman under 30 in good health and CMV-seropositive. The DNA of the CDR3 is TGCGCCAGCAGCTCCAGACAGACGGTCACCGGGGAGCTGTTTTTT. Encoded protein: CASSSRQTVTGELFF.